The 21 T cell receptor beta chains given below trace back to one sample, sequenced in a study of response to subunit inactivated influenza vaccine (dated 2018 in TCRdb). The library was built by means of RT-PCR. Instrument on record: Illumina HiSeq 2500. TCRdb trimmed public reads at Q25 via fastp, called clones via MiXCR and kept in-frame beta chains. Under each unique CDR3 protein, matching rows form one entry showing the most common genes and DNA. Recorded for this sample are 650,000 or so distinct CDR3 sequences; 12% to 15% of them occurred a single time. The ten biggest clones cover 7.6% of the sample. Sequences were derived from PBMCs from blood, sampled around two weeks before vaccination. Receptor source: a man between 45 and 60 years old who received an inactivated influenza vaccine. Donor details come from another sample of the same person, matched by shared clones.

In its sample, this clonotype was seen many times. J is TRBJ2-3 and V is TRBV6-1, with 8 bases identical to TRBD2. After removal of 6 bases from V and 2 bases from J, the junction contained 10 bases not matched to a gene. Per the germline V gene, CDR1 is MNHNS and CDR2 is SASEGT. This CDR3 spans 16 amino acids. The CDR3 nucleotides are TGTGCCAGCAGCCCATGGGAGCGGGGGCTCACAGATACGCAGTATTTT. As protein: CASSPWERGLTDTQYF.

The CDR3 DNA follows: TGCAGCGTTGTACTTGGACTAGCGGATTACGAGCAGTACTTC. Translated, it gives CSVVLGLADYEQYF. The chain carries TRBV29-1 and TRBJ2-7, with 10 bases lining up with TRBD2. Germline V gene data show CDR1 as SQVTM and CDR2 as ANQGSEA. The CDR3 runs 14 residues. With 4 bases clipped from V and 4 bases from J, the junction kept 7 bases outside the gene matches.

This clonotype appeared a few times. The rearrangement joins TRBV7-9 to TRBJ2-7; the D gene could be TRBD1 or TRBD2 (5 bases each). V was cut by 1 base and J by 7 bases, with 17 bases left in between. Germline V gives CDR1 SEHNR, CDR2 FQNEAQ (reference sequence). This CDR3 has 15 residues. The chain's CDR3 is CASSLDGAASKEQYF. CDR3 nucleotides: TGTGCCAGCAGCTTAGACGGGGCGGCCTCTAAGGAGCAGTACTTC. The full variable domain, completed using reference TRBV7-9 and TRBJ2-7, is DTGVSQNPRHKITKRGQNVTFRCDPISEHNRLYWYRQTLGQGPEFLTYFQNEAQLEKSRLLSDRFSAERPKGSFSTLEIQRTEQGDSAMYLCASSLDGAASKEQYFGPGTRLTVT.

This clonotype was seen only a few times. V is TRBV6-5 and J is TRBJ2-5, with D perhaps TRBD1 (6 bases). V was trimmed by 4 bases and J by 4 bases, leaving 13 bases between them. This CDR3 is 14 amino acids long. Per the germline V gene, CDR1 is MNHEY and CDR2 is SVGAGI. This chain's CDR3 is CASSLQAGVETQYF. The CDR3 DNA follows: TGTGCCAGCAGTTTACAAGCAGGGGTAGAGACCCAGTACTTC.

This clonotype appeared many times. J is TRBJ1-2 and V is TRBV10-3; D gene uncertain. The germline V gene has CDR1 ENHRY and CDR2 SYGVKD. The CDR3 is 15 residues long. V was trimmed by 0 bases and J by 0 bases, leaving 8 bases between them. CDR3 residues: CAISESQSTNYGYTF. Here the CDR3 DNA reads TGTGCCATCAGTGAGTCTCAGTCGACTAACTATGGCTACACCTTC.

The CDR3: CASSEQGNYNEQFF. The CDR3 DNA is TGTGCCAGCAGTGAACAGGGTAACTACAATGAGCAGTTCTTC. The genes are TRBV2 and TRBJ2-1; perhaps TRBD1 as D (5 bases). This CDR3 is built from 14 residues. V dropped 2 bases and J dropped 3 bases, with 8 bases sitting between them. Germline loops: CDR1 SNHLY, CDR2 FYNNEI.

This clonotype was found a few times. The chain links TRBV14 to TRBJ2-1, with 9 bases lining up with TRBD2. CDR3 length: 15 residues. CDR1 and CDR2 (germline): SGHDN, FVKESK. With V trimmed by 2 bases and J by 4 bases, 3 bases remained unmatched. The CDR3: CASSQISGGYNEQFF. In nucleotides, the CDR3 is TGTGCCAGCAGCCAAATTAGCGGGGGATACAATGAGCAGTTCTTC.

V usage is TRBV10-3 and J usage is TRBJ2-7; the D is unclear. The CDR3 loop spans 14 amino acids. The ends were cut back, 4 bases at V and 1 base at J, with 11 bases in the middle. In germline, CDR1 is ENHRY, CDR2 SYGVKD. The chain's CDR3 is CAISASRNSYEQYF. For the CDR3, the DNA is TGTGCCATCAGTGCGTCCCGAAATTCCTACGAGCAGTACTTC.

This clonotype was picked up a small number of times. The rearrangement joins TRBV7-6 to TRBJ1-6; no definite D call. The CDR3 runs 15 residues. Germline CDR1 reads SGHVS; CDR2 reads FNYEAQ. V was clipped by 1 base and J by 6 bases, with 10 bases between them. The CDR3 loop is CASSLGPGANSPLHF. In DNA form, the CDR3 reads TGTGCCAGCAGCTTAGGGCCTGGCGCTAATTCACCCCTCCACTTT.

This clonotype was seen only a few times. For the CDR3, the DNA is TGCAGCGTTGAAGGCCTCCGGGGCTCCTACGAGCAGTACTTC. This translates into CSVEGLRGSYEQYF. The chain combines TRBV29-1 with TRBJ2-7, with a weak D call TRBD2 (5 bases). V dropped 1 base and J dropped 0 bases, with 10 bases sitting between them. This CDR3 region has 14 residues. CDR1 is SQVTM and CDR2 is ANQGSEA in the germline V gene.

This rearrangement joins TRBV6-1 to TRBJ2-3; 8 positions match TRBD2. The CDR3 extends over 14 amino acids. Germline V CDR1 and CDR2: MNHNS, SASEGT. V lost 6 bases and J lost 4; bases outside the gene matches: 6. The CDR3 here is CASRLAETPDTQYF. The CDR3, as DNA: TGTGCCAGCAGACTAGCGGAGACTCCAGATACGCAGTATTTT.

This clonotype was seen repeatedly, ten times or more. The chain uses TRBV5-1 and TRBJ2-1; D is uncertain. V was cut by 1 base and J by 4 bases, with 6 bases left in between. This CDR3 region has 13 residues. Per germline, CDR1 SGHRS and CDR2 YFSETQ. The CDR3 is CASSLQEYNEQFF. CDR3 nucleotides: TGCGCCAGCAGCTTGCAGGAGTACAATGAGCAGTTCTTC.

About this clonotype itself: One end of the junction fails to match germline, which may point to a read error. The chain recombines TRBV7-8 with TRBJ2-1, with D hard to call. Germline-derived CDR1 and CDR2 are SGHVS and FQNEAQ. The CDR3 is 18 amino acids. CDR3 in amino acids: CASSPYYTPESSYNGQFF. CDR3 nucleotide sequence: TGTGCCAGCAGCCCATACTATACGCCAGAGAGCTCCTACAATGGGCAGTTCTTC.

The V call is TRBV18, the J call TRBJ2-1, with TRBD2 matching 9 bases. Germline V gene data show CDR1 as KGHSH and CDR2 as LQKENI. The length of the CDR3 is 15 residues. V trimming: 4 bases; J trimming: 7 bases; junction bases outside the gene matches: 8. The CDR3 DNA is TGTGCCAGCTCACAACTAGCGGGCCTGGGGAATGAGCAGTTCTTC. Its translation is CASSQLAGLGNEQFF.

The chain is built from TRBV10-3 and TRBJ1-3; 7 bases fit TRBD1. This CDR3 contains 13 residues. The germline gives CDR1 ENHRY, CDR2 SYGVKD. The J segment lost 2 bases and the V segment lost 9 bases, leaving 4 bases of the junction unmatched. The CDR3 region is CAIGQEAGNTIYF. The CDR3 nucleotides read TGTGCCATTGGACAGGAAGCTGGAAACACCATATATTTT.

This clonotype was recorded at least ten times. The chain links TRBV7-2 to TRBJ2-7, with D uncertain. The V end lost 6 bases, the J end lost 3 bases, and 12 bases lay between the germline ends. CDR3 length equals 13 residues. Germline CDR1 and CDR2: SGHTA and FQGNSA. CDR3 in amino acids: CASRDATRYEQYF. The CDR3 DNA sequence: TGTGCCAGCAGAGACGCAACCCGCTACGAGCAGTACTTC.

This chain joins TRBV11-2 and TRBJ2-1; the match to TRBD1 covers 9 bases. Germline V gives CDR1 SGHAT, CDR2 FQNNGV. The CDR3 contains 14 residues. V dropped 6 bases and J dropped 5; count of bases not matched to a gene: 5. In DNA form, the CDR3 reads TGTGCCAGCAGGGGACAGGGTGTCCACAATGAGCAGTTCTTC. Translation gives CASRGQGVHNEQFF. Using reference TRBV11-2 and TRBJ2-1 for the parts outside the CDR3, the full variable domain is EAGVAQSPRYKIIEKRQSVAFWCNPISGHATLYWYQQILGQGPKLLIQFQNNGVVDDSQLPKDRFSAERLKGVDSTLKIQPAKLEDSAVYLCASRGQGVHNEQFFGPGTRLTVL.

J is TRBJ2-1 and V is TRBV7-9; D uncertain. Germline CDR1 reads SEHNR; CDR2 reads FQNEAQ (reference sequence). This CDR3 comprises 17 residues. Deletions cut 2 bases from V and 0 bases from J, with 14 bases between. This CDR3 reads CASSLRGSNPSYNEQFF. The CDR3, as DNA: TGTGCCAGCAGCTTAAGAGGTTCTAACCCCTCCTACAATGAGCAGTTCTTC.

This chain links TRBV11-2 with TRBJ1-4; D possibly corresponds to TRBD1 (6 bases). V gave up 8 bases and J gave up 5 bases, with 9 bases separating them. Germline V gene sequence: CDR1 SGHAT, CDR2 FQNNGV. There are 12 residues in the CDR3. The CDR3, as DNA: TGTGCCAGCCGAAGGGGGAATGAAAAACTGTTTTTT. Translated: CASRRGNEKLFF. Looking up the rest from reference TRBV11-2 and TRBJ1-4 gives the full variable domain: EAGVAQSPRYKIIEKRQSVAFWCNPISGHATLYWYQQILGQGPKLLIQFQNNGVVDDSQLPKDRFSAERLKGVDSTLKIQPAKLEDSAVYLCASRRGNEKLFFGSGTQLSVL.

At least ten counts were recorded for this clonotype. The gene calls are TRBV7-2 and TRBJ2-3; 10 bases fit TRBD2. The length of the CDR3 is 16 residues. The V gene end was trimmed by 5 bases and the J gene end by 4 bases; junction bases not matched to a gene: 9. Germline CDR1 is SGHTA and CDR2 is FQGNSA. The DNA of the CDR3 is TGTGCCAGCAGCCCACGGACTAGCGGTGGGGCAGATACGCAGTATTTT. Amino acids: CASSPRTSGGADTQYF.

This clonotype came up many times. This chain connects TRBV24-1 to TRBJ2-3, with D maybe TRBD1 (6 bases). CDR1 and CDR2 (germline): KGHDR, SFDVKD. The CDR3 length is 19 residues. Trimming took 4 bases from V and 0 from J, leaving 22 bases between them. CDR3 sequence (DNA): TGTGCCACCAGTGACCTCGCAACGGACAGCGGAGGAAGCACAGATACGCAGTATTTT. Translating gives CATSDLATDSGGSTDTQYF.